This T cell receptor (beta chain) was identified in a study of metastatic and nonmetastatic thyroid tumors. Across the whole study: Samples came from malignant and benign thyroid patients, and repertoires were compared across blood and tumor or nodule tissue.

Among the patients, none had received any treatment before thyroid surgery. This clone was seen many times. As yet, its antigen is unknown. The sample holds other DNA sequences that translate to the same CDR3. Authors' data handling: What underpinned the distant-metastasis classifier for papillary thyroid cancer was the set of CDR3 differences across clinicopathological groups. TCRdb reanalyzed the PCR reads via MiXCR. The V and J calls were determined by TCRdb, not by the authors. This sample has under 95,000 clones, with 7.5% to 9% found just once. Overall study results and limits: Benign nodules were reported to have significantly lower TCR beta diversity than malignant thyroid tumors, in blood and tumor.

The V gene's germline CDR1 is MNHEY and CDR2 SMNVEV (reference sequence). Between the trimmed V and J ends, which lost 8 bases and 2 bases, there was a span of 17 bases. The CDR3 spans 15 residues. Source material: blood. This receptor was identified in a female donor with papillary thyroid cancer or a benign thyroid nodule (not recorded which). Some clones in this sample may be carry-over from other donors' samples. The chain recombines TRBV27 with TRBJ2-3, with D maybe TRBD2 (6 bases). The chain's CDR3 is CASRSAGGFTDTQYF. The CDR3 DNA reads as TGTGCCAGCCGTTCGGCCGGGGGATTCACAGATACGCAGTATTTT.